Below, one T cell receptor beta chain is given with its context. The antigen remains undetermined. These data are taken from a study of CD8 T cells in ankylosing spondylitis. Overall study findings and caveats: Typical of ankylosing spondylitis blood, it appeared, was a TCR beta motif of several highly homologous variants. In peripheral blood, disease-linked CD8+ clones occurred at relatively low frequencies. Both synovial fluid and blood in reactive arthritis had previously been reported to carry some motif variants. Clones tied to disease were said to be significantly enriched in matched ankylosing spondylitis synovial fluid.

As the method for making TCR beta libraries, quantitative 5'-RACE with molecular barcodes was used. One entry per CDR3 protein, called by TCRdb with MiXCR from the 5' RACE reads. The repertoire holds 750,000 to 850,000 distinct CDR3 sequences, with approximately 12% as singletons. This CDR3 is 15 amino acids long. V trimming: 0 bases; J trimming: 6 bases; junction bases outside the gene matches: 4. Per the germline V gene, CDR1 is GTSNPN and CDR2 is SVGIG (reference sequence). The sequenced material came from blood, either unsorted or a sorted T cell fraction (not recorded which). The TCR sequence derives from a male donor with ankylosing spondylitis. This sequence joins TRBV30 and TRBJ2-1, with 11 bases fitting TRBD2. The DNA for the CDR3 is TGTGCCTGGAGTGTAACTAGCGGGGGATTCAATGAGCAGTTCTTC. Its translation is CAWSVTSGGFNEQFF.